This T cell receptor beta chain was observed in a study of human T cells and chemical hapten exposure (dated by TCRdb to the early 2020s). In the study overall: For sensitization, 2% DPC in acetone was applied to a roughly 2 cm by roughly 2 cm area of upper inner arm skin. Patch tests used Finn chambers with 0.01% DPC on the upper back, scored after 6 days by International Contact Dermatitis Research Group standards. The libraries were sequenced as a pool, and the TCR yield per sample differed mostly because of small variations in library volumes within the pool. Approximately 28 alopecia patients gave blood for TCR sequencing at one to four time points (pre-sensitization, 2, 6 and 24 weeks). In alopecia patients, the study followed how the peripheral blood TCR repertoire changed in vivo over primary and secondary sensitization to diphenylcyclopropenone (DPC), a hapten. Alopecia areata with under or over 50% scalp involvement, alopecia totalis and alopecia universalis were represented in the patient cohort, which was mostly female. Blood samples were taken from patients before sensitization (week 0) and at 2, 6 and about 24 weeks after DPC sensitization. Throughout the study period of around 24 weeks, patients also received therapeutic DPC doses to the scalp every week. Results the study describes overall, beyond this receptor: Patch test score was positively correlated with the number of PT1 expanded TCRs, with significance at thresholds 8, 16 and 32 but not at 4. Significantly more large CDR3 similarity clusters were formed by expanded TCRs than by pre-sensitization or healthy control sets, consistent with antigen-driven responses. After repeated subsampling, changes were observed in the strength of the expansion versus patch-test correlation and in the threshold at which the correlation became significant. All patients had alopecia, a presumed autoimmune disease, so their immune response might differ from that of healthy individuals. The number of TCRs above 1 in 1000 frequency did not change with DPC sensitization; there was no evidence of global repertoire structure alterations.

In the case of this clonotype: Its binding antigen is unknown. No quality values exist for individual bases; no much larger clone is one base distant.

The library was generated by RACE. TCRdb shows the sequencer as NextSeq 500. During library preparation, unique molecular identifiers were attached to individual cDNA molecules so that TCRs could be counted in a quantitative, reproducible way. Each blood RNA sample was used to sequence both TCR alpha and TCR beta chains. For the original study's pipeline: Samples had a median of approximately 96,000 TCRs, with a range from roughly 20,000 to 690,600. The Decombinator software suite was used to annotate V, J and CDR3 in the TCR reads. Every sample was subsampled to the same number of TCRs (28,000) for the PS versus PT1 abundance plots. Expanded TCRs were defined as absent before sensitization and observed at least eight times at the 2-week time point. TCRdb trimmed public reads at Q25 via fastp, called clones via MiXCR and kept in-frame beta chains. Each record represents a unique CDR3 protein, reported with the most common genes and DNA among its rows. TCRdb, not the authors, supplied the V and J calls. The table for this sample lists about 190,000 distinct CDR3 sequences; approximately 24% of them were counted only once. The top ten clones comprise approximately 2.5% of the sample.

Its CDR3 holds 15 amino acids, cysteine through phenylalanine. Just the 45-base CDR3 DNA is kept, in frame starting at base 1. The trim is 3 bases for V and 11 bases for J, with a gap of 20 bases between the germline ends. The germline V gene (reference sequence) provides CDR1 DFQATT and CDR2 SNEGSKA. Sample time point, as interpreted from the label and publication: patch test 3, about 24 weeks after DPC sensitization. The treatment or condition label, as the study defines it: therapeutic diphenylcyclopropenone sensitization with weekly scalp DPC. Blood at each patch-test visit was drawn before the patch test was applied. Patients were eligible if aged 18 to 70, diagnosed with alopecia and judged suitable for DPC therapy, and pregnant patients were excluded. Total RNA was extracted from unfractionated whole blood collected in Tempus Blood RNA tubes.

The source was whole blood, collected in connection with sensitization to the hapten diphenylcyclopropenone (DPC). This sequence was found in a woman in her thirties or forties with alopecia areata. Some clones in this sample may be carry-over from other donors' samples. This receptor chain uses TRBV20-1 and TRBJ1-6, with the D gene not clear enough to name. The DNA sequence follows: TGCAGTGCTAGCGCCCGGTCGGGGAATTGGGCACCCCTCCACTTT. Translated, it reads CSASARSGNWAPLHF.